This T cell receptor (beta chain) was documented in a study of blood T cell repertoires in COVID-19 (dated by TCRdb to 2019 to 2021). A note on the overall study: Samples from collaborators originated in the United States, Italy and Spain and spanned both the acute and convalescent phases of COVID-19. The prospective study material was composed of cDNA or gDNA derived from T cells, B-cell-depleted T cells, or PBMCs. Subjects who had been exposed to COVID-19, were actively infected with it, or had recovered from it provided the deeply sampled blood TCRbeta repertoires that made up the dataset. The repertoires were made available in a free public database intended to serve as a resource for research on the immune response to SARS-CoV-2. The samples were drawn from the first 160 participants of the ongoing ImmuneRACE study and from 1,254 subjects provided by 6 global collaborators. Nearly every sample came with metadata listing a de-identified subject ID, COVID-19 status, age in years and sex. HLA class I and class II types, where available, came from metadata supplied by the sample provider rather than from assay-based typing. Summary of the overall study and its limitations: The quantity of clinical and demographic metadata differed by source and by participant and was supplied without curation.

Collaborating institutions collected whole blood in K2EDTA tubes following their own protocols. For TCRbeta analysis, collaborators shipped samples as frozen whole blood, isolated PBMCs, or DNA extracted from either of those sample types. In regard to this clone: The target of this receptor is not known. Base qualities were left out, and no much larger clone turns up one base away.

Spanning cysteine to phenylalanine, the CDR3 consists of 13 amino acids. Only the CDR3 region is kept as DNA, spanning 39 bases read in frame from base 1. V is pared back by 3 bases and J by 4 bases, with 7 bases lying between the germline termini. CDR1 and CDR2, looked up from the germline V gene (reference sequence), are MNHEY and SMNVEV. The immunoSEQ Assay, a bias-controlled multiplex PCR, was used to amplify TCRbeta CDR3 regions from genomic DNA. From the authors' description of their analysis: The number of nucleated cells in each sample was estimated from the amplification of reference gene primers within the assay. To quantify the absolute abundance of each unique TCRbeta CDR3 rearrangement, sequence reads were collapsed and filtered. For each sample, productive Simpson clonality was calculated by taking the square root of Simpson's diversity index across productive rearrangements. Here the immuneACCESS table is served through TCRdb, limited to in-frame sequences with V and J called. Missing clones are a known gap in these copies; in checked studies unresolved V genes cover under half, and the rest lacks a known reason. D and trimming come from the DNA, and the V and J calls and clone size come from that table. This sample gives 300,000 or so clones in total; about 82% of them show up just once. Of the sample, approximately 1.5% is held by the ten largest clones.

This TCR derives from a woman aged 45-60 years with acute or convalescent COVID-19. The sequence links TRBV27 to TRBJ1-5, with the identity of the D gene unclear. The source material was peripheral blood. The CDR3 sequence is CASSFGRNQPQHF. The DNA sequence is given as TGTGCCAGCAGTTTTGGTCGGAATCAGCCCCAGCATTTT.